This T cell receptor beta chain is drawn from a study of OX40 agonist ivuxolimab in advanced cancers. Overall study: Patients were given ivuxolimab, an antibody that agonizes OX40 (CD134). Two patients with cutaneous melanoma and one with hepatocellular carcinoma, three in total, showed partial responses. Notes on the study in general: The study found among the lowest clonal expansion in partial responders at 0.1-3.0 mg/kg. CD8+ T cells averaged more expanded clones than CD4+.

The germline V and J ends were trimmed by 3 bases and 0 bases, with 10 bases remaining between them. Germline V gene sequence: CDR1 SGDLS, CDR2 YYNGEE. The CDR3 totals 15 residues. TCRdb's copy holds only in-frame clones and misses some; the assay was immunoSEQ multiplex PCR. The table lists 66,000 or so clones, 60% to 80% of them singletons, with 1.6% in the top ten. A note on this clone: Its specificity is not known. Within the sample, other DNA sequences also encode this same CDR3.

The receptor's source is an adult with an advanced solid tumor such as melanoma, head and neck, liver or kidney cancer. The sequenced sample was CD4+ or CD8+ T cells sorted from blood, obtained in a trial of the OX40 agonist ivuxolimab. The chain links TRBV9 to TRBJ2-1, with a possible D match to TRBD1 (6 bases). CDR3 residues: CASSETGSSYNEQFF. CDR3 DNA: TGTGCCAGCAGCGAAACAGGGAGCTCCTACAATGAGCAGTTCTTC.